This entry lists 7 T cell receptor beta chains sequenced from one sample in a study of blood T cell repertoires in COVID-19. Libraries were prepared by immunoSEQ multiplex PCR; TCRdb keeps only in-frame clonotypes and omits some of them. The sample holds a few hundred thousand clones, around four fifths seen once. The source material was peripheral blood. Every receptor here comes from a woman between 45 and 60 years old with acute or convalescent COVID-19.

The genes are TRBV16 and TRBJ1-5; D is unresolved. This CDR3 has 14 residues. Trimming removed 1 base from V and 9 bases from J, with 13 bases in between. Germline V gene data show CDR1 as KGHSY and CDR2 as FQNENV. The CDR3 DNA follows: TGTGCCAGCAGCCAATTGGCGGCACATGGGCCCCAGCATTTT. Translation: CASSQLAAHGPQHF.

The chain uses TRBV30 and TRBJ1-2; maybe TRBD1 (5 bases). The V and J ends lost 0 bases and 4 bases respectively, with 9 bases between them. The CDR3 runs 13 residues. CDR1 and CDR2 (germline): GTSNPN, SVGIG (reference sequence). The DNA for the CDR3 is TGTGCCTGGAGTGTAGGGGTAGGCTATGGCTACACCTTC. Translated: CAWSVGVGYGYTF.

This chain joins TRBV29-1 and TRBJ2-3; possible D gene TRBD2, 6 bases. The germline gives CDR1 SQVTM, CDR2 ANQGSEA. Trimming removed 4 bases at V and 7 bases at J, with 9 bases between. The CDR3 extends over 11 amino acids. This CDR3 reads CSVGDSNTQYF. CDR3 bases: TGCAGCGTTGGGGACTCGAATACGCAGTATTTT.

CDR3 nucleotide sequence: TGTGCCATCAGAGGACAGGGGGCGATGAACACTGAAGCTTTCTTT. This translates into CAIRGQGAMNTEAFF. The rearrangement links TRBV10-3 to TRBJ1-1, with 11 bases aligning to TRBD1. Germline lookup yields CDR1 ENHRY and CDR2 SYGVKD. This CDR3 has 15 amino acids. V trimming: 6 bases; J trimming: 0 bases; junction bases outside the gene matches: 3.

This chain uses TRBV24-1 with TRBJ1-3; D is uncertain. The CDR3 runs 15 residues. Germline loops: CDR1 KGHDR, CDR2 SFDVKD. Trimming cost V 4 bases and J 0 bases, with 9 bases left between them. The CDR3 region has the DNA TGTGCCACCAGTGACGGACTGATCTCTGGAAACACCATATATTTT. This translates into CATSDGLISGNTIYF.

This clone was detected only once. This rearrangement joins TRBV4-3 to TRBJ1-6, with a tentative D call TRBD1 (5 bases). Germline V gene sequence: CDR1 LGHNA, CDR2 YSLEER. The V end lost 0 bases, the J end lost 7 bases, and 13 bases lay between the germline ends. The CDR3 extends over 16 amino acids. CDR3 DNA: TGCGCCAGCAGCCAAGAACCCCAGGGCCACAATTCACCCCTCCACTTT. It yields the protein CASSQEPQGHNSPLHF.

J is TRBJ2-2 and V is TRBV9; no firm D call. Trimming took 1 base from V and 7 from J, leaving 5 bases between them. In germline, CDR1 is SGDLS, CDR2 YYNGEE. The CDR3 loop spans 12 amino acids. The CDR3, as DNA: TGTGCCAGCAGCGTATCTAACGGGGAGCTGTTTTTT. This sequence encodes CASSVSNGELFF.